This T cell receptor (beta chain) was retrieved from a study of blood T cell repertoires in COVID-19. Study-level background: Samples taken during acute and convalescent COVID-19 were collected in the United States, Italy and Spain.

This clone was counted a few times. Germline V CDR1 and CDR2: KGHDR, SFDVKD. Trimming left V 8 bases short and J 2 bases short, with 20 bases between. The CDR3 contains 16 residues. Those enrolled, adults aged roughly 18 to 95 years, came from some 25 US areas. Membership in each cohort depended on participant-reported clinical history. Recovery among Cohort 3 donors was established by two negative PCRs, clearance, or symptom resolution. TCRdb's copy holds only in-frame clones and misses some; the assay was immunoSEQ multiplex PCR. The data show 250,000 or so clones, with approximately 90% seen just once and under 10% held by the top ten.

Sequencing was performed on PBMCs or T cells enriched from blood (not recorded which). This TCR derives from a middle-aged man who had recovered from COVID-19. The rearrangement links TRBV24-1 to TRBJ1-1; D remains unclear. Here the CDR3 DNA reads TGTGCCACCACTGGGGAGCTTGGGGTTTTTAACACTGAAGCTTTCTTT. This encodes CATTGELGVFNTEAFF.